Listed here are 6 T cell receptor beta chains from one sample, sequenced in a study of glioma-infiltrating T cells. Using RNA template, CDR3s of TCR alpha and beta were amplified with iRepertoire arm-PCR. TCRdb re-derived calls from the multiplex PCR reads in MiXCR, one entry per CDR3 protein. Of around 140,000 distinct CDR3 sequences listed, 30% to 40% are singletons. Sequencing input: glioma tissue, nonneoplastic brain tissue, or PBMCs (not recorded which). Receptors were obtained from a human donor with low-grade glioma or glioblastoma, undergoing nonglioma brain surgery, or in good health (not recorded which).

This clonotype was seen a handful of times. This chain joins TRBV2 and TRBJ1-5; D not certain. Trimming left V 7 bases short and J 4 bases short, with 11 bases between. The CDR3 spans 13 residues. Germline assignment: CDR1 SNHLY and CDR2 FYNNEI. The CDR3 DNA follows: TGTGCCAGCATCACGGACCTTAATCAGCCCCAGCATTTT. Protein: CASITDLNQPQHF.

This clonotype was detected a few times. The genes are TRBV20-1 and TRBJ2-7; either TRBD1 or TRBD2 may fit D (5 bases each). The germline V gene has CDR1 DFQATT and CDR2 SNEGSKA (reference sequence). Trimming removed 0 bases at V and 3 bases at J, with 12 bases between. This CDR3 region has 14 residues. The CDR3 DNA follows: TGCAGTGCTAGAGATGGGGGTCTATTCTACGAGCAGTACTTC. It yields the protein CSARDGGLFYEQYF.

This clonotype was detected a few times. The chain uses TRBV27 and TRBJ1-2, with TRBD1 matching over 8 bases. The ends lost 8 bases at V and 8 bases at J; junction bases unmatched: 4. CDR3 length: 11 residues. Germline V lookup: CDR1 MNHEY, CDR2 SMNVEV (reference sequence). The CDR3 region has the DNA TGTGCCAGCGGGACAGGCTTGGGCTACACCTTC. Protein product: CASGTGLGYTF.

This clonotype has a count of ten or more. CDR3 sequence reads: CASSVGREQYF. The CDR3 nucleotides read TGTGCCAGCAGCGTAGGCCGAGAGCAGTACTTC. The genes are TRBV7-9 and TRBJ2-7, with D hard to call. Trimming shortened V by 5 bases and J by 7 bases, and 9 bases separated the two germline ends. The CDR3 spans 11 residues. Germline loops: CDR1 SEHNR, CDR2 FQNEAQ (reference sequence).

The chain carries TRBV10-3 and TRBJ1-5, with no clear D. The germline V gene has CDR1 ENHRY and CDR2 SYGVKD. CDR3 length: 15 amino acids. The ends were cut back, 3 bases at V and 5 bases at J, with 14 bases in the middle. CDR3 DNA: TGTGCCATCAGTGACAAGGAGGGAGGCTATCAGCCCCAGCATTTT. Encoded protein: CAISDKEGGYQPQHF.

This clonotype was seen a few times. In nucleotides, the CDR3 is TGTGCCAGCAACCCTGGGTACGAGACCCAAGAGACCCAGTACTTC. This gives the protein CASNPGYETQETQYF. This chain links TRBV28 with TRBJ2-5; D is undetermined. Germline CDR1 is MDHEN and CDR2 is SYDVKM. The CDR3 is made up of 15 amino acids. Trimming left V 7 bases short and J 1 base short, with 16 bases between.